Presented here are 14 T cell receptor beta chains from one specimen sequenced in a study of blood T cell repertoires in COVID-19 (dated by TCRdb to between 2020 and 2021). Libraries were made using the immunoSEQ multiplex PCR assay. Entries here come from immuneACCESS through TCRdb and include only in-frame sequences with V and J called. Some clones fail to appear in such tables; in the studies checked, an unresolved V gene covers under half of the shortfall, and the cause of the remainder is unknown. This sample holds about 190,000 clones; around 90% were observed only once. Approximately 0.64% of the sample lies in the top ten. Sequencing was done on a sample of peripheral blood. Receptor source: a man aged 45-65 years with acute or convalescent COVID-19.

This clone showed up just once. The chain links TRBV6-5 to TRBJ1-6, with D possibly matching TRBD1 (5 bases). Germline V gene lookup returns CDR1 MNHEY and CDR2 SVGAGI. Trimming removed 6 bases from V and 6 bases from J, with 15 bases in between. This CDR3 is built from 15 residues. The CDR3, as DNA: TGTGCCAGCAGGGACAAGAACCTTCCTAATTCACCCCTCCACTTT. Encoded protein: CASRDKNLPNSPLHF.

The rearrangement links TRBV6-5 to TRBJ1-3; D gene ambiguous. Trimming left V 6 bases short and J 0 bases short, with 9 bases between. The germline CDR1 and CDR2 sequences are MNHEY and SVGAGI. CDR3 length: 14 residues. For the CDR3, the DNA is TGTGCCAGCAGAGACTCGAGCTCTGGAAACACCATATATTTT. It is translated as CASRDSSSGNTIYF.

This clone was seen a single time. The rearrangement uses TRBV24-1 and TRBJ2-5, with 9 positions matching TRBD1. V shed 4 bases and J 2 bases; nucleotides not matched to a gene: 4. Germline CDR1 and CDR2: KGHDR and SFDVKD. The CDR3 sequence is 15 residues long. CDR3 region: CATSDRQGVQETQYF. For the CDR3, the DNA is TGTGCCACCAGTGACCGACAGGGGGTACAAGAGACCCAGTACTTC.

The CDR3 protein is CASSQGELETQYF. The CDR3 DNA follows: TGTGCCAGCAGCCAAGGAGAGTTAGAGACCCAGTACTTC. This sequence joins TRBV4-2 and TRBJ2-5; D is undetermined. This CDR3 has 13 amino acids. Germline CDR1 and CDR2: LGHNA and YNFKEQ. V was trimmed by 1 base and J by 4 bases, leaving 7 bases between them.

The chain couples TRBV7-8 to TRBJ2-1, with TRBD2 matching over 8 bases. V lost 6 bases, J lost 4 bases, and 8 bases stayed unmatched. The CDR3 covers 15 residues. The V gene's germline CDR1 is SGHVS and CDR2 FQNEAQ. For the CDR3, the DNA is TGTGCCAGCAGTTTTGCGGGGGGTAGTTACAATGAGCAGTTCTTC. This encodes CASSFAGGSYNEQFF.

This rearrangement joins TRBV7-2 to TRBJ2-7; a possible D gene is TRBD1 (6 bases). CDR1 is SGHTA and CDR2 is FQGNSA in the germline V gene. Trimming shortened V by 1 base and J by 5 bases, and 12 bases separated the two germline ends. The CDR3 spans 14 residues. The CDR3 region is CASSLERRGNEQYV. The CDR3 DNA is TGTGCCAGCAGCTTAGAACGCAGGGGCAACGAGCAGTACGTC.

The CDR3 DNA follows: TGTGCCAGTAGTATCCCAGTTGCGGCGGACACCATATATTTT. Translating it yields CASSIPVAADTIYF. The chain couples TRBV19 to TRBJ1-3; no clear D gene. CDR1 is LNHDA, CDR2 SQIVND, per germline (reference sequence). There are 14 residues in the CDR3. The V gene lost 3 bases and the J gene lost 8 bases, with 14 bases spanning the gap.

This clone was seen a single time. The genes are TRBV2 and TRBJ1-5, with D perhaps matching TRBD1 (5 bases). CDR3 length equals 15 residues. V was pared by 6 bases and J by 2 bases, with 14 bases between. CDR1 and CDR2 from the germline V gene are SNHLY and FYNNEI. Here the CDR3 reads CASSFRESGNQPQHF. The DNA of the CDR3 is TGTGCCAGCAGCTTCAGGGAAAGTGGCAATCAGCCCCAGCATTTT.

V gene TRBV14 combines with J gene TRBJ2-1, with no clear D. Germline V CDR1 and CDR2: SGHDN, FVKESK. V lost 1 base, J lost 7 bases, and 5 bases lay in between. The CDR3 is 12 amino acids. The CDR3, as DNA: TGTGCCAGCAGCCAAGTGGCTAATGAGCAGTTCTTC. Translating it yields CASSQVANEQFF. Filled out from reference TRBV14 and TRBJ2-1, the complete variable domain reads EAGVTQFPSHSVIEKGQTVTLRCDPISGHDNLYWYRRVMGKEIKFLLHFVKESKQDESGMPNNRFLAERTGGTYSTLKVQPAELEDSGVYFCASSQVANEQFFGPGTRLTVL.

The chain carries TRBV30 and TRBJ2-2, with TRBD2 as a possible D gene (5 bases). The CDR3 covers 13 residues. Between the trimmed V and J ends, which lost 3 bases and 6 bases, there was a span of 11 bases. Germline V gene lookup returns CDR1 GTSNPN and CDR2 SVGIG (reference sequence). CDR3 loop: CAWRTGIPGELFF. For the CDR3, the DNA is TGTGCCTGGAGGACGGGGATCCCCGGGGAGCTGTTTTTT.

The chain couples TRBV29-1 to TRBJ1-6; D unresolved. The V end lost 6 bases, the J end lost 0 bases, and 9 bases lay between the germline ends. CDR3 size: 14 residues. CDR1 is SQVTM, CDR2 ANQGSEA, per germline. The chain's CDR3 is CSVRDSSYNSPLHF. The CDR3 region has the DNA TGCAGCGTACGGGATAGCTCCTATAATTCACCCCTCCACTTT.

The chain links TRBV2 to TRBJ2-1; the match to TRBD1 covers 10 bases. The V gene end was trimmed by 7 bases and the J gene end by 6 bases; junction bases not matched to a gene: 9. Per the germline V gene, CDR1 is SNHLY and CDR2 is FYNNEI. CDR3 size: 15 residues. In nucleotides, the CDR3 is TGTGCCAGCAACACCGGGACAGGGGCGTTCAATGAGCAGTTCTTC. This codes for CASNTGTGAFNEQFF.

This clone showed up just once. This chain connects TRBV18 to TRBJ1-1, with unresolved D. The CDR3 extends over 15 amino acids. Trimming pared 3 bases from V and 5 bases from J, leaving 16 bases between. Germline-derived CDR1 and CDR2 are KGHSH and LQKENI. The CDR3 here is CASSPSDYRNTEAFF. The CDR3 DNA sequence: TGTGCCAGCTCACCTTCAGACTACCGGAATACTGAAGCTTTCTTT.

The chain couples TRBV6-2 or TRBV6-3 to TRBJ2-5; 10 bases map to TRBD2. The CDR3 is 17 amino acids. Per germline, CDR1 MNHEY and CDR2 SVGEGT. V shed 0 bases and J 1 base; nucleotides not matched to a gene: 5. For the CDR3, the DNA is TGTGCCAGCAGTTACTCATATAGCGGGGGGTCCCAAGAGACCCAGTACTTC. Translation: CASSYSYSGGSQETQYF.